This T cell receptor beta chain was observed in a study of technical replicates of blood from several donors. V lost 6 bases, J lost 6 bases, and 18 bases lay in between. CDR3 length: 15 residues. CDR1 is LNHDA and CDR2 is SQIVND in the germline V gene (reference sequence). Measured with immunoSEQ multiplex PCR; TCRdb has only the in-frame clones, and not every one. The sample carries roughly 100,000 clones, approximately 96% recorded once. Input material: T cells isolated from PBMCs. The chain carries TRBV19 and TRBJ2-1; tentatively, D is TRBD1 (6 bases). The TCR was taken from a human donor in good health. CDR3 sequence: CASRSPSSGVNEQFF. Here the CDR3 DNA reads TGTGCCAGTAGATCACCCTCCTCAGGGGTCAATGAGCAGTTCTTC. Full variable domain (missing parts from reference TRBV19 and TRBJ2-1): DGGITQSPKYLFRKEGQNVTLSCEQNLNHDAMYWYRQDPGQGLRLIYYSQIVNDFQKGDIAEGYSVSREKKESFPLTVTSAQKNPTAFYLCASRSPSSGVNEQFFGPGTRLTVL.